This T cell receptor beta chain was recovered during a study of T-cell memory formation after mild COVID-19. Study information: TCR clustering was largely donor specific. General study findings and limits: Contracting CD8+ clones were enriched in EMRA, CD4+ mainly in CM and EM.

UMIs and sample barcodes were carried by the TCR alpha and TCR beta cDNA libraries that 5'RACE produced using constant-segment primers. TCRdb redid the calling of the 5' RACE reads with MiXCR, one entry per CDR3 protein. The data contain about 400,000 distinct CDR3 sequences, under 25% of them singletons. Regarding this clonotype: Its antigen is currently unknown.

J gave up 3 bases and V 0 bases, and 9 bases lay outside the gene matches. Germline CDR1 reads MNHEY; CDR2 reads SVGEGT. CDR3 length: 17 amino acids. The receptor was isolated from an adult woman who had mild COVID-19 (a few samples of this study predate the infection). Cell type and time point are not known. The V gene is TRBV6-2 or TRBV6-3, the J gene TRBJ2-5, with 8 bases identical to TRBD1. Specimen: PBMCs or a T cell subset sorted from them (not recorded which). The DNA of the CDR3 is TGTGCCAGCAGTTACTCAGGACTGGACAGGGAGGAAGAGACCCAGTACTTC. Its protein is CASSYSGLDREEETQYF.